This TCR beta chain was recorded in a study of T cell responses to AZD1222 COVID-19 vaccine. Study-wide points: Most donors were white British and more were female, and clonal diversity was possibly underestimated. The study identified only five to seven AZD1222 recipients as seropositive at baseline.

CDR3 length: 15 residues. Trimming at V came to 1 base and at J to 15 bases, leaving 9 bases not matched to a gene. The germline CDR1 and CDR2 sequences are LGHDT and YNNKEL (reference sequence). The protocol was immunoSEQ multiplex PCR, while the TCRdb copy is restricted to in-frame clones and leaves out a portion. The sample has approximately 110,000 clones, roughly 90% seen once. For this clone: Antigen unknown.

The receptor comes from an adult in good health. The specimen was peripheral blood, collected on day 0 of AZD1222 vaccination. This chain links TRBV3-1 (or the pseudogene TRBV3-2) with TRBJ2-1; 13 positions match TRBD2. The CDR3 loop is CASSQVSTSGGAVFF. As DNA, the CDR3 is TGTGCCAGCAGCCAAGTATCTACTAGCGGGGGGGCGGTGTTCTTC.